The clone carrying this TCR beta chain appeared a single time. Its antigen is still unknown. These data are taken from a study of vaccination effects on CD4 cells after COVID-19. The study's findings and limits: Small numbers of convalescent patients limited the study. It also lacked early post-infection timepoints.

Viral peptide pool expansion of antigen-specific CD4+ T cells preceded sequencing in the ViraFEST assay. Researchers isolated CD4+ T cells once less than twelve days of culture had elapsed. Among the vaccine recipients, none had a prior SARS-CoV-2 infection, and nucleocapsid antibodies were negative. V was shortened by 5 bases and J by 0 bases, with 14 bases between the two germline ends. The CDR3 extends over 15 amino acids. Germline CDR1 and CDR2: MNHEY and SMNVEV (reference sequence). Produced via immunoSEQ multiplex PCR; TCRdb's table is partial and in-frame only. Of some 30,000 clones listed, 72% were seen once; the top ten hold 10%.

The receptor comes from a human donor who received a COVID-19 vaccine. The chain links TRBV27 to TRBJ2-7, with D perhaps TRBD2 (7 bases). Sequences were derived from CD4+ T cells from PBMCs cultured with SARS-CoV-2 spike peptides, sampled before COVID-19 vaccination. The CDR3 is CASSVQRGGSYEQYF. In DNA, the CDR3 is TGTGCCAGCAGTGTTCAGAGGGGGGGCTCCTACGAGCAGTACTTC.